What follows describes a single T cell receptor (beta chain). Its antigen is not known. This specimen comes from a study of blood T cells in healthy people across ages. General study findings and limits: Per million T cells, TCR beta diversity dropped roughly linearly as age increased.

Per germline, CDR1 SQVTM and CDR2 ANQGSEA. This CDR3 comprises 13 residues. V dropped 7 bases and J dropped 3 bases, with 12 bases sitting between them. The use of a sample-barcoded 5' primer and a J-beta primer mix characterized a second PCR of 7 to 11 cycles. Every sample gave at least 2.5 million paired-end reads containing CDR3. TCRdb analysed the 5' RACE reads with MiXCR anew, one entry per CDR3 protein. The sample lists over 1,500,000 distinct CDR3 sequences, 49% seen once, with less than 2.5% in the top ten. This clonotype originated in a woman between 40 and 55 years old in good health. The chain carries TRBV29-1 and TRBJ2-2; D possibly corresponds to TRBD1 (6 bases). The sequencing sample was made of blood. CDR3 nucleotides: TGCAGCGCCACAGGGCCCCACACCGGGGAGCTGTTTTTT. Translated, it gives CSATGPHTGELFF.